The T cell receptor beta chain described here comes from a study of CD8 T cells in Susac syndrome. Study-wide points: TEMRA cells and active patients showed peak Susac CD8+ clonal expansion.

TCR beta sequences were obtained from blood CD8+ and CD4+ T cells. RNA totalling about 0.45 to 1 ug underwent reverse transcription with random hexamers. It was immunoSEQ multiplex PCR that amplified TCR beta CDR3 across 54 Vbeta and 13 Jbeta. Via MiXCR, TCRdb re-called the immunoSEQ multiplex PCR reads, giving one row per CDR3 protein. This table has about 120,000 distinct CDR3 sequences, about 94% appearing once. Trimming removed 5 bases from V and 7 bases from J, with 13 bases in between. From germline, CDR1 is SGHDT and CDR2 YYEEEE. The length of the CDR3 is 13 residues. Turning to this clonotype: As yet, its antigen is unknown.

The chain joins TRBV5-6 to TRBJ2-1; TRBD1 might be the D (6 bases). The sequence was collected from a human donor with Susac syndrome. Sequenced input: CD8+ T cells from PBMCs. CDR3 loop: CASRNRVKNEQFF. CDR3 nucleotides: TGTGCCAGCAGGAACAGGGTTAAGAATGAGCAGTTCTTC.